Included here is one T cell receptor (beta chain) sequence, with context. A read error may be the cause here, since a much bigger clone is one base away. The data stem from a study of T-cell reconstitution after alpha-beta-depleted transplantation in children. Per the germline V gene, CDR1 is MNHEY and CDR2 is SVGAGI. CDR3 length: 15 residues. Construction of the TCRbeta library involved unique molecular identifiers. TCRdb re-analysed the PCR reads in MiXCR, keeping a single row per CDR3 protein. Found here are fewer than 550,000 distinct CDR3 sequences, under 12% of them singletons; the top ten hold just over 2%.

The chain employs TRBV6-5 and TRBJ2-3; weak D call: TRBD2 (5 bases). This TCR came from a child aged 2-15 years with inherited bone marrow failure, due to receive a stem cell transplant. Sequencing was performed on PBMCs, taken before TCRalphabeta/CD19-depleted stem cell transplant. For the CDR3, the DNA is TGTGCCAGCAGTTACTCGGGCGCTAGCACAGATACGCATTATTTT. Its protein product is CASSYSGASTDTHYF.